Listed below are T cell receptor beta chains from one sample, sequenced in a study. TCRdb passed the 5' RACE reads through MiXCR, listing each CDR3 protein once. Of around 44,000 distinct CDR3 sequences listed, about 20% are singletons. The sequenced material came from Tregs sorted from blood. The receptors originated from a female donor with breast cancer. The CDR3 runs from the conserved cysteine through the conserved F or W. Each record gives: D gene, V gene, clone size, J gene, CDR3 protein, CDR3 DNA. The D gene is left open where the match is weak. For some rows the clone size is stated as once, few or many, or as a class when expanded; others skip it.

-	TRBV20-1	many	TRBJ1-2	CSARAPGAVYGYTF	TGCAGTGCTAGGGCCCCTGGGGCAGTCTATGGCTACACCTTC
-	TRBV18	-	TRBJ2-3	CASSMEPGASTDTQYF	TGTGCCAGCTCCATGGAACCAGGGGCAAGCACAGATACGCAGTATTTT
-	TRBV10-3	many	TRBJ1-2	CAIRDPERYEATYGYTF	TGTGCCATCAGGGATCCTGAACGGTATGAGGCCACCTATGGCTACACCTTC
-	TRBV5-1	many	TRBJ2-3	CASSFGSGSADTQYF	TGCGCCAGCAGCTTTGGATCCGGGAGTGCAGATACGCAGTATTTT
-	TRBV10-3	many	TRBJ2-1	CAISDRVTEQFF	TGTGCCATCAGTGATCGGGTGACTGAGCAGTTCTTC
-	TRBV27	few	TRBJ2-6	CASSLVLAGANVLTF	TGTGCCAGCAGTCTAGTCCTCGCTGGGGCCAACGTCCTGACTTTC
-	TRBV7-2	-	TRBJ2-2	CAGSLDSVTGELFF	TGTGCCGGCAGCTTAGATTCGGTCACCGGGGAGCTGTTTTTT
-	TRBV6-1	-	TRBJ1-4	CASSGGTDATNEKLFF	TGTGCCAGCAGTGGTGGGACGGATGCAACTAATGAAAAACTGTTTTTT
-	TRBV7-6	many	TRBJ2-1	CASSLELASNNEQFF	TGTGCCAGCAGCTTAGAGCTAGCGAGTAACAATGAGCAGTTCTTC
-	TRBV3-1	-	TRBJ1-5	CASSPNTQGQPQHF	TGTGCCAGCAGCCCAAATACCCAGGGACAGCCCCAGCATTTT
-	TRBV20-1	-	TRBJ2-1	CSARAHGGPTYNEQFF	TGCAGTGCTAGAGCCCATGGCGGGCCGACCTACAATGAGCAGTTCTTC
-	TRBV20-1	-	TRBJ2-7	CSALFLAKAYEQYF	TGCAGTGCGCTCTTCTTGGCAAAGGCCTACGAGCAGTACTTC
-	TRBV18	-	TRBJ2-1	CASSPGTGYNEQFF	TGTGCCAGCTCACCCGGGACGGGGTACAATGAGCAGTTCTTC
-	TRBV29-1	-	TRBJ1-1	CSVSMNTEAFF	TGCAGCGTTAGTATGAACACTGAAGCTTTCTTT
-	TRBV6-6	few	TRBJ1-2	CASSYTGKGYTF	TGTGCCAGCAGTTACACAGGGAAGGGCTACACCTTC
-	TRBV9	few	TRBJ1-1	CASSVGDTVNTEAFF	TGTGCCAGCAGCGTCGGGGACACAGTGAACACTGAAGCTTTCTTT
-	TRBV20-1	few	TRBJ2-6	CSAREIGRTTGANVLTF	TGCAGTGCTAGAGAGATTGGGAGAACTACGGGGGCCAACGTCCTGACTTTC
TRBD1	TRBV20-1	many	TRBJ1-6	CSAGADREWNSPLHF	TGCAGTGCTGGCGCTGACAGGGAATGGAATTCACCCCTCCACTTT
-	TRBV12-3/TRBV12-4	many	TRBJ2-6	CASSQGISGANVLTF	TGTGCCAGCAGCCAAGGTATCTCTGGGGCCAACGTCCTGACTTTC
-	TRBV5-1	many	TRBJ2-5	CASSLGSSQETQYF	TGCGCCAGCAGCTTGGGGAGTTCTCAAGAGACCCAGTACTTC
-	TRBV15	-	TRBJ2-2	CATSREQAANTGELFF	TGTGCCACCAGCAGAGAACAGGCAGCGAACACCGGGGAGCTGTTTTTT
-	TRBV24-1	medium-sized	TRBJ2-3	CATANAQGNTDTQYF	TGTGCCACCGCAAACGCTCAGGGAAACACAGATACGCAGTATTTT
TRBD2	TRBV7-3	-	TRBJ2-7	CASSLRSGRADEQYF	TGTGCCAGCAGCTTAAGAAGCGGGAGGGCAGACGAGCAGTACTTC
TRBD2	TRBV5-1	few	TRBJ2-5	CASSFLSGSNSEAQYF	TGCGCCAGCAGCTTTTTGAGCGGGAGTAATTCGGAGGCCCAGTACTTC
TRBD2	TRBV7-9	few	TRBJ2-7	CASSFRSAPLAGVPNEQYF	TGTGCCAGCAGCTTTCGATCAGCTCCCCTGGCGGGAGTTCCCAACGAGCAGTACTTC
TRBD2	TRBV15	many	TRBJ2-5	CATSRTTSGEETQYF	TGTGCCACCAGCAGAACAACTAGCGGGGAAGAGACCCAGTACTTC
-	TRBV28	-	TRBJ2-1	CASSLGALEQFF	TGTGCCAGCAGTTTAGGGGCGCTTGAGCAGTTCTTC